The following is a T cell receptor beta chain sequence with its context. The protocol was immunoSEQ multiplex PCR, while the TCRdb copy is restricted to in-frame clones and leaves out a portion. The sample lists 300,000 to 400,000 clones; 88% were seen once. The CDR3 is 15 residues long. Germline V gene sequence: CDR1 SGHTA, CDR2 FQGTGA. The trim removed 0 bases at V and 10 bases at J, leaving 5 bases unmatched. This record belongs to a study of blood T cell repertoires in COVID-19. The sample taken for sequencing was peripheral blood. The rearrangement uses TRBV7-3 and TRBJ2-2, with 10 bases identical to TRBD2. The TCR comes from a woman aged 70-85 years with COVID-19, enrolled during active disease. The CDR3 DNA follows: TGTGCCAGCAGCTTAACGAGCGGGGGGGCTGAGGAGCTGTTTTTT. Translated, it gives CASSLTSGGAEELFF.